These 20 T cell receptor beta chains originate from one sample sequenced in a study of T cell repertoires in cytomegalovirus infection. No antigen has been identified for these receptors. MiXCR, applied by TCRdb to the reads, yields one record per CDR3 protein. The sample has about a million distinct CDR3 sequences, roughly 30% seen once. The sample consisted of cultured CD8+ T cells from PBMCs, taken from culture after CMV antigen stimulation. The receptors here all came from a human donor in good health (CMV status not recorded). Some clones in this sample may be carry-over from other donors' samples.

This rearrangement joins TRBV15 to TRBJ2-1; TRBD2 is a possible D gene (7 bases). V lost 3 bases, J lost 7 bases, and 19 bases lay in between. Germline CDR1 LNHNV, CDR2 YYDKDF (reference sequence). CDR3 length: 16 amino acids. The CDR3 sequence: CATSSPPAGARNEQFF. CDR3 DNA sequence: TGTGCCACCAGCAGTCCCCCTGCGGGGGCGCGGAATGAGCAGTTCTTC. The variable domain in full, with the rest retrieved from reference TRBV15 and TRBJ2-1, is DAMVIQNPRYQVTQFGKPVTLSCSQTLNHNVMYWYQQKSSQAPKLLFHYYDKDFNNEADTPDNFQSRRPNTSFCFLDIRSPGLGDTAMYLCATSSPPAGARNEQFFGPGTRLTVL.

In its sample, this clonotype was seen many times. The chain couples TRBV7-6 to TRBJ1-1; possibly TRBD1 for D (5 bases). Germline V lookup: CDR1 SGHVS, CDR2 FNYEAQ. Trimming shortened V by 5 bases and J by 6 bases, and 13 bases separated the two germline ends. This CDR3 contains 13 residues. CDR3 amino acids: CASSLFDSSEAFF. CDR3 bases: TGTGCCAGCAGCCTGTTCGACAGCTCTGAAGCTTTCTTT.

This CDR3 is CASSFSTGATDTQYF. In nucleotides, the CDR3 is TGTGCCAGCAGCTTCTCCACGGGGGCCACAGATACGCAGTATTTT. This chain links TRBV11-1 with TRBJ2-3; possibly TRBD1 or TRBD2 for D (6 bases each). Germline assignment: CDR1 SGHAT and CDR2 FQDESV (reference sequence). The germline V and J ends were trimmed by 3 bases and 2 bases, with 12 bases remaining between them. This CDR3 spans 15 amino acids.

A few counts support this clonotype. CDR3 loop: CASSYRGQGNEQFF. CDR3 DNA: TGTGCCAGCAGTTACCGCGGACAGGGCAATGAGCAGTTCTTC. V usage is TRBV6-5 and J usage is TRBJ2-1; 8 positions match TRBD1. CDR3 length equals 14 residues. Trimming removed 2 bases from V and 6 bases from J; junction bases left unmatched: 3. Germline-derived CDR1 and CDR2 are MNHEY and SVGAGI.

This clonotype turned up a few times. The genes are TRBV6-2 or TRBV6-3 and TRBJ1-5, with D tentatively TRBD1 (5 bases). Trimming stripped 8 bases from V and 3 bases from J, with 17 bases between. The germline gives CDR1 MNHEY, CDR2 SVGEGT. The CDR3 is 15 amino acids. The CDR3 spells CASESGGSYNQPQHF. CDR3 bases: TGTGCCAGCGAATCTGGGGGGTCGTACAATCAGCCCCAGCATTTT.

In its sample, this clonotype was seen a few times. This chain joins TRBV6-2 or TRBV6-3 and TRBJ1-5, with D maybe TRBD1 (6 bases). CDR3 length: 18 residues. Looked up from germline, CDR1 is MNHEY and CDR2 is SVGEGT. Between the trimmed V and J ends, which lost 2 bases and 5 bases, there was a span of 22 bases. Here the CDR3 reads CASSYDVDRYGVDQPQHF. For the CDR3, the DNA is TGTGCCAGCAGTTACGATGTTGACAGGTACGGGGTCGATCAGCCCCAGCATTTT.

This chain joins TRBV2 and TRBJ1-1; 7 bases fit TRBD1. Germline V lookup: CDR1 SNHLY, CDR2 FYNNEI. The CDR3 covers 11 residues. V gave up 7 bases and J gave up 4 bases; unmatched junction bases: 0. In DNA form, the CDR3 reads TGTGCCAGCAAGGGGGCCACTGAAGCTTTCTTT. Its protein product is CASKGATEAFF.

The V call is TRBV7-6, the J call TRBJ2-2, with D hard to call. The V end lost 2 bases, the J end lost 4 bases, and 8 bases lay between the germline ends. The CDR3 is 14 amino acids. Germline V gives CDR1 SGHVS, CDR2 FNYEAQ. The CDR3 DNA reads as TGTGCCAGCAGCTTAAAGCCTTCCACCGGGGAGCTGTTTTTT. This codes for CASSLKPSTGELFF.

The rearrangement joins TRBV15 to TRBJ1-2; 7 nucleotides align to TRBD1. The CDR3 is made up of 13 amino acids. V lost 8 bases, J lost 5 bases, and 8 bases stayed unmatched. CDR1 is LNHNV and CDR2 is YYDKDF in the germline V gene (reference sequence). CDR3 amino acids: CATRPGQRYGYTF. The CDR3 DNA follows: TGTGCCACCCGACCGGGACAGAGATATGGCTACACCTTC. Variable domain in full (rest from reference TRBV15 and TRBJ1-2): DAMVIQNPRYQVTQFGKPVTLSCSQTLNHNVMYWYQQKSSQAPKLLFHYYDKDFNNEADTPDNFQSRRPNTSFCFLDIRSPGLGDTAMYLCATRPGQRYGYTFGSGTRLTVV.

The chain couples TRBV12-3 or TRBV12-4 to TRBJ2-7; D unclear. The CDR3 is 13 residues long. V gave up 5 bases and J gave up 0 bases, with 8 bases separating them. The chain's CDR3 is CASSTDGSYEQYF. The CDR3 region has the DNA TGTGCCAGCAGTACCGACGGCTCCTACGAGCAGTACTTC.

The rearrangement links TRBV20-1 to TRBJ1-5; D may be TRBD1 (5 bases). The V and J ends lost 0 bases and 2 bases respectively, with 14 bases between them. The CDR3 runs 16 residues. Germline CDR1 reads DFQATT; CDR2 reads SNEGSKA (reference sequence). CDR3 in DNA: TGCAGTGCTAGAGATTTTCTACGGGACGGCAATCAGCCCCAGCATTTT. This codes for CSARDFLRDGNQPQHF.

This clonotype has only a few counts. The rearrangement joins TRBV20-1 to TRBJ1-2; D is perhaps TRBD1 (6 bases). The germline V and J ends were trimmed by 0 bases and 1 base, with 9 bases remaining between them. The CDR3 runs 14 residues. The germline V gene encodes CDR1 DFQATT and CDR2 SNEGSKA (reference sequence). CDR3 amino acids: CSAREQGSNYGYTF. The CDR3 DNA reads TGCAGTGCTAGAGAACAGGGTAGTAACTATGGCTACACCTTC.

In the case of this clonotype: A much more abundant neighbour one base away suggests this may be a read error. Since no conserved phenylalanine or tryptophan closes the CDR3, a read error is the likely cause. The V gene is TRBV7-2, the J gene TRBJ2-7; TRBD2 matches 9 bases. The germline V gene has CDR1 SGHTA and CDR2 FQGNSA. CDR3 size: 17 residues. Trimming took 4 bases from V and 2 from J; bases not matched to a gene: 12. DNA of the CDR3: TGTGCCAGCAGCTACAGGGAACGACTAGCGGAGGCCTACGAGCAGTACTCC. Protein: CASSYRERLAEAYEQYS.

The V call is TRBV27, the J call TRBJ2-1, with 13 bases that match TRBD2. Germline-derived CDR1 and CDR2 are MNHEY and SMNVEV (reference sequence). Trimming removed 7 bases from V and 2 bases from J; junction bases left unmatched: 2. This CDR3 has 15 residues. Here the CDR3 reads CASKLAGGAYNEQFF. The CDR3 nucleotides read TGTGCCAGCAAACTAGCGGGGGGGGCCTACAATGAGCAGTTCTTC.

This clonotype came up many times. The genes are TRBV27 and TRBJ2-2; D remains unclear. The germline gives CDR1 MNHEY, CDR2 SMNVEV (reference sequence). Trimming stripped 5 bases from V and 1 base from J, with 5 bases between. This CDR3 region has 13 residues. Here the CDR3 reads CASSPRNTGELFF. The CDR3 coding sequence is TGTGCCAGCAGTCCCAGGAACACCGGGGAGCTGTTTTTT.

This clonotype was detected a few times. This chain connects TRBV4-1 to TRBJ1-1; 8 bases fit TRBD1. The germline gives CDR1 MGHRA, CDR2 YSYEKL. V shed 4 bases and J 8 bases; nucleotides not matched to a gene: 9. The CDR3 extends over 14 amino acids. DNA of the CDR3: TGCGCCAGCAGCCGCCCTGGACAGGGCGACGAAGCTTTCTTT. It encodes CASSRPGQGDEAFF.

This clonotype was seen ten or more times. V and J are TRBV7-9 and TRBJ1-5; 8 positions match TRBD1. This CDR3 comprises 15 residues. V gave up 4 bases and J gave up 2 bases; unmatched junction bases: 4. CDR1 is SEHNR and CDR2 is FQNEAQ in the germline V gene (reference sequence). The chain's CDR3 is CASSSRGLGNQPQHF. The CDR3 nucleotides are TGTGCCAGCAGCTCCAGGGGGCTCGGCAATCAGCCCCAGCATTTT.

The rearrangement uses TRBV5-6 and TRBJ2-7; TRBD1 aligns across 10 bases. CDR1 SGHDT and CDR2 YYEEEE come from the germline V gene. V shed 0 bases, J shed 2 bases, and the junction held 2 bases outside the gene matches. This CDR3 contains 15 residues. This CDR3 is CASSLGGTGAYEQYF. DNA of the CDR3: TGTGCCAGCAGCTTGGGAGGGACAGGGGCCTACGAGCAGTACTTC.

This clonotype was counted only a few times. The genes are TRBV27 and TRBJ2-1; 8 positions match TRBD1. The CDR3 is 16 amino acids. Trimming took 6 bases from V and 2 from J; bases not matched to a gene: 9. The V gene's germline CDR1 is MNHEY and CDR2 SMNVEV (reference sequence). CDR3: CASSLLPTGAYNEQFF. In nucleotides, the CDR3 is TGTGCCAGCAGCTTGCTGCCGACAGGGGCCTACAATGAGCAGTTCTTC.

The chain has TRBV7-2 and TRBJ1-2, with 10 bases that match TRBD1. The CDR3 is 14 amino acids. V shed 3 bases and J 6 bases; nucleotides not matched to a gene: 4. CDR1 SGHTA and CDR2 FQGNSA come from the germline V gene. The CDR3 DNA reads TGTGCCAGCAGCTTCGCGACAGGGGGCGATGGCTACACCTTC. The encoded protein is CASSFATGGDGYTF. Complete variable domain (other parts from reference TRBV7-2 and TRBJ1-2): GAGVSQSPSNKVTEKGKDVELRCDPISGHTALYWYRQSLGQGLEFLIYFQGNSAPDKSGLPSDRFSAERTGGSVSTLTIQRTQQEDSAVYLCASSFATGGDGYTFGSGTRLTVV.